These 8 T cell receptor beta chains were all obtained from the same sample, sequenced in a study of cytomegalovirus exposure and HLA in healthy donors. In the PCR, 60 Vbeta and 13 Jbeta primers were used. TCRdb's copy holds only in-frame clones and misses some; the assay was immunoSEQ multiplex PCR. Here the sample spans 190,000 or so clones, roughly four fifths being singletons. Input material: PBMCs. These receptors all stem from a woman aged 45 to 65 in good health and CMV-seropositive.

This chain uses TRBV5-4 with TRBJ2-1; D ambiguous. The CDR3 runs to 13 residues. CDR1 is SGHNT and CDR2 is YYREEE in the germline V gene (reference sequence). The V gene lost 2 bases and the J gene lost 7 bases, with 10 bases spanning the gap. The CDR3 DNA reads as TGTGCCAGCAGCTTAGTCTATTTTAATGAGCAGTTCTTC. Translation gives CASSLVYFNEQFF.

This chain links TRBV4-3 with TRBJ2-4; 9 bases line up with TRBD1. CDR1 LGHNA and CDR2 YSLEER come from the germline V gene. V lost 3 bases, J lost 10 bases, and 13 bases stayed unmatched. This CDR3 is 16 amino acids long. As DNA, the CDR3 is TGCGCCAGCAGCCAGGACCGGGACAGGGCTTTTGATATTCAGTACTTC. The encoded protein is CASSQDRDRAFDIQYF.

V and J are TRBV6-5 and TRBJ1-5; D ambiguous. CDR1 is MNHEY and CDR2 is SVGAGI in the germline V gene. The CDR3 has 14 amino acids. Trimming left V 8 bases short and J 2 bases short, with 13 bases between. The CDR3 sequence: CASRKRGGNQPQHF. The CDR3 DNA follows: TGTGCCAGCCGCAAGCGGGGTGGCAATCAGCCCCAGCATTTT.

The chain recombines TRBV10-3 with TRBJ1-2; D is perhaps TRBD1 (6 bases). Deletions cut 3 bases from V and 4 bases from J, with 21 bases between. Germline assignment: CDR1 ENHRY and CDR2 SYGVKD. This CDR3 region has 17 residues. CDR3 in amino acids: CAISDPMSTGNGYGYTF. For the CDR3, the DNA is TGTGCCATCAGTGATCCAATGTCAACAGGGAACGGCTATGGCTACACCTTC.

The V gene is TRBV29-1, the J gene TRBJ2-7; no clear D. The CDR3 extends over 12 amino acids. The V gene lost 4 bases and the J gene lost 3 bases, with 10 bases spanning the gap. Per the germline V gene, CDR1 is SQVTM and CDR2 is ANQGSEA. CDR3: CSVASSGYEQYF. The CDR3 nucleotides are TGCAGCGTTGCCAGCTCAGGCTACGAGCAGTACTTC.

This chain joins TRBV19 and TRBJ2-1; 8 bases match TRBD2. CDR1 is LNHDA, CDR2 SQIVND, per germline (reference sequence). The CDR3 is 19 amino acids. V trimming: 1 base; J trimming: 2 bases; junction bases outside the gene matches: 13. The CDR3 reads CASSIGGGGTGGPYNEQFF. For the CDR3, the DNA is TGTGCCAGTAGTATAGGGGGGGGAGGAACGGGAGGGCCCTACAATGAGCAGTTCTTC.

The CDR3 protein is CASSLDSNEQYF. The DNA for the CDR3 is TGTGCCAGCAGCTTAGATAGTAACGAGCAGTACTTC. The V gene is TRBV7-2, the J gene TRBJ2-7; D is unresolved. The CDR3 runs to 12 residues. Germline CDR1 is SGHTA and CDR2 is FQGNSA. The V end was cut by 1 base, the J end by 5 bases, with 6 bases between.

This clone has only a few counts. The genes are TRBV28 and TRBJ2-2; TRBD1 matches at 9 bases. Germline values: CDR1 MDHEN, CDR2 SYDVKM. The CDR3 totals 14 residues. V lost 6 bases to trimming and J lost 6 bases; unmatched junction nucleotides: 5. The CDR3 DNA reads TGTGCCAGCAGCGTACAGGGGGCCTCCGGGGAGCTGTTTTTT. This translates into CASSVQGASGELFF.